This TCR beta chain originates from a study of T cells after yellow fever vaccination. The V segment lost 0 bases and the J segment 3 bases; nucleotides outside the gene matches: 9. The CDR3 runs 19 residues. CDR1 is MGHRA and CDR2 is YSYEKL in the germline V gene. A remark on this clonotype: Antigen: not known.

Study-wide results and limits: Researchers noted that a small share of clonotypes showed up in both CD4 and CD8 compartments. Reappearance after the booster was seen for most primary-vaccination clones, at 96% CD4 and around 90% CD8.

One entry per CDR3 protein results from TCRdb running MiXCR on the 5' RACE reads. The repertoire holds about 260,000 distinct CDR3 sequences, with 5.2% as singletons. The chain employs TRBV4-1 and TRBJ2-3, with 13 positions matching TRBD2. Sequenced here: CD4+ T cells sorted from PBMCs, sampled on the day of the yellow fever booster vaccination. The source of this sequence is a man aged 18 to 29 who received the YFV17D yellow fever vaccine. As DNA, the CDR3 is TGCGCCAGCAGCCAAGAGCCGGGACTAGCGGGGATGACGACAGATACGCAGTATTTT. Amino acids: CASSQEPGLAGMTTDTQYF.